The T cell receptor (beta chain) under discussion was sequenced for a study of blood T cell repertoires in COVID-19. Study context: Samples of COVID-19 (acute and convalescent) were obtained from the United States, Italy and Spain. T cells, B-cell-depleted T cells, or PBMCs provided the cDNA or gDNA that served as material.

Per the original data handling: Amplification from reference gene primers served as the basis for estimated nucleated cell counts. The method was immunoSEQ multiplex PCR; TCRdb's version includes in-frame clones alone and lacks a portion of them. V and J calls and clone size come straight from that table; D and trimming were deduced from the DNA. The table includes 200,000 to 300,000 clones, around 88% detected once. Germline values: CDR1 MGHRA, CDR2 YSYEKL. The V and J ends lost 4 bases and 3 bases, in that order; junction bases with no gene match: 11. This CDR3 is built from 17 residues. The source is a man younger than 40 with active or convalescent COVID-19. What was sequenced was peripheral blood. The chain has TRBV4-1 and TRBJ1-2; 10 nucleotides align to TRBD1. The CDR3 region is CASSRFTADRGDYGYTF. Written as DNA, the CDR3 is TGCGCCAGCAGCCGCTTCACCGCGGACAGGGGGGACTATGGCTACACCTTC.